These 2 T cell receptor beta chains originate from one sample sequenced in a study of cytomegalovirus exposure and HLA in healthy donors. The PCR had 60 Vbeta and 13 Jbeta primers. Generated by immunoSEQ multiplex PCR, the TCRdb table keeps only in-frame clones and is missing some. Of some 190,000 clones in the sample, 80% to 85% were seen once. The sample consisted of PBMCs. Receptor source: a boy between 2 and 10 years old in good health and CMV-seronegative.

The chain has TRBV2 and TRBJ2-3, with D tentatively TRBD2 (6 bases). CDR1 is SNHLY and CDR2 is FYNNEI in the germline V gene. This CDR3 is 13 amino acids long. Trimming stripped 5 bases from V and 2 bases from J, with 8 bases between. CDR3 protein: CASSTGVTDTQYF. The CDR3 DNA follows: TGTGCCAGCAGTACGGGGGTCACAGATACGCAGTATTTT.

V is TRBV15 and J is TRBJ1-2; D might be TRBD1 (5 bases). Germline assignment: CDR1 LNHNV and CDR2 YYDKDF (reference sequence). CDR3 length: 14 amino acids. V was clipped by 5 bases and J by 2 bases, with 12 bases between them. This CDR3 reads CATSPGAGNYGYTF. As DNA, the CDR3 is TGTGCCACCAGCCCTGGGGCAGGAAACTATGGCTACACCTTC.